This note documents a single T cell receptor beta chain sequence. This entry is derived from a study of early T cells in non-severe SARS-CoV-2 infection. In TCRdb, the 5' RACE reads were re-called with MiXCR into one record per CDR3 protein. The data contain about 80,000 distinct CDR3 sequences, less than 5.5% of them singletons. The CDR3 consists of 16 residues. Germline V lookup: CDR1 SEHNR, CDR2 FQNEAQ (reference sequence). Between the trimmed V and J ends, which lost 5 bases and 6 bases, there was a span of 21 bases. The chain recombines TRBV7-9 with TRBJ2-3, with TRBD2 as a possible D gene (5 bases). This material consisted of whole blood, taken at baseline. This clonotype was obtained from an adult who was a healthcare worker with PCR-confirmed SARS-CoV-2 infection or an uninfected control (not recorded which). DNA of the CDR3: TGTGCCAGCAGCCTGCCCGGTGGGCGAGGCGGGGATACGCAGTATTTT. Translation: CASSLPGGRGGDTQYF.